The 14 T cell receptor beta chains below were found in one sample sequenced in a study of lymphopenia after photon versus proton radiotherapy. Libraries were prepared by immunoSEQ multiplex PCR; TCRdb keeps only in-frame clonotypes and omits some of them. Of some 26,000 clones listed, over 75% were seen once; the top ten hold under 35%. The specimen comprised peripheral blood, sampled from a patient treated with photon-based radiotherapy. The receptor set was obtained from a man in his forties or fifties with gastric cancer.

The chain employs TRBV4-2 and TRBJ2-2, with 10 bases identical to TRBD2. This CDR3 is 17 amino acids long. V shed 4 bases and J 1 base; nucleotides not matched to a gene: 6. CDR1 is LGHNA and CDR2 is YNFKEQ in the germline V gene. The CDR3 DNA is TGTGCCAGCAGCCGGCTTACTAGCGGGGAGAACACCGGGGAGCTGTTTTTT. Translating gives CASSRLTSGENTGELFF.

The sample holds one count of this clone. The chain couples TRBV7-8 to TRBJ2-3; 8 bases are a match to TRBD2. V shed 1 base and J 2 bases; nucleotides not matched to a gene: 5. This CDR3 contains 16 residues. CDR1 SGHVS and CDR2 FQNEAQ come from the germline V gene. DNA of the CDR3: TGTGCCAGCAGCTTAGGCGGGGGGCGTCCCACAGATACGCAGTATTTT. Protein product: CASSLGGGRPTDTQYF.

Only one count was recorded for this clone. CDR3 amino acids: CASRTRDYGYTF. For the CDR3, the DNA is TGTGCCAGTAGGACAAGGGACTATGGCTACACCTTC. This chain joins TRBV19 and TRBJ1-2, with no clear D. Trimming took 6 bases from V and 3 from J, leaving 8 bases between them. CDR1 is LNHDA, CDR2 SQIVND, per germline (reference sequence). The CDR3 spans 12 residues. Full variable domain (missing parts from reference TRBV19 and TRBJ1-2): DGGITQSPKYLFRKEGQNVTLSCEQNLNHDAMYWYRQDPGQGLRLIYYSQIVNDFQKGDIAEGYSVSREKKESFPLTVTSAQKNPTAFYLCASRTRDYGYTFGSGTRLTVV.

The V and J genes are TRBV7-9 and TRBJ1-2, with D uncertain. V dropped 2 bases and J dropped 4 bases, with 14 bases sitting between them. Germline CDR1 is SEHNR and CDR2 is FQNEAQ (reference sequence). This CDR3 is built from 15 residues. The DNA of the CDR3 is TGTGCCAGCAGCTTAAACAGCGGAGCTGGCTATGGCTACACCTTC. This gives the protein CASSLNSGAGYGYTF.

CDR3 residues: CASSLGGQGNGYTF. The CDR3 DNA follows: TGTGCCAGCAGCTTAGGTGGTCAGGGCAATGGCTACACCTTC. This chain joins TRBV7-2 and TRBJ1-2, with D perhaps matching TRBD1 (5 bases). The CDR3 length is 14 residues. CDR1 SGHTA and CDR2 FQGNSA come from the germline V gene. Trimming removed 1 base from V and 6 bases from J, with 12 bases in between.

The chain's CDR3 is CASSLSSNTEAFF. CDR3 in DNA: TGTGCCAGCAGCTTAAGTAGTAACACTGAAGCTTTCTTT. The rearrangement links TRBV7-3 to TRBJ1-1; D gene unclear. From germline, CDR1 is SGHTA and CDR2 FQGTGA. The CDR3 is 13 amino acids. Trimming took 1 base from V and 2 from J, leaving 5 bases between them. Full variable domain (outside the CDR3, taken from reference TRBV7-3 and TRBJ1-1): GAGVSQTPSNKVTEKGKYVELRCDPISGHTALYWYRQSLGQGPEFLIYFQGTGAADDSGLPNDRFFAVRPEGSVSTLKIQRTERGDSAVYLCASSLSSNTEAFFGQGTRLTVV.

The chain couples TRBV27 to TRBJ1-2; 7 nucleotides align to TRBD1. The V and J ends lost 6 bases and 0 bases, in that order; junction bases with no gene match: 4. The CDR3 is 14 amino acids. Germline V gene lookup returns CDR1 MNHEY and CDR2 SMNVEV (reference sequence). CDR3 residues: CASRIQGANYGYTF. CDR3 in DNA: TGTGCCAGCAGAATCCAGGGGGCTAACTATGGCTACACCTTC.

The J gene is TRBJ2-3, the V gene TRBV6-6; 7 nucleotides agree with TRBD2. J lost 3 bases, V lost 8 bases, and 8 bases had no gene match. The germline gives CDR1 MNHNY, CDR2 SVGAGI (reference sequence). The CDR3 is made up of 14 amino acids. The CDR3 here is CASRSASGTDTQYF. As DNA, the CDR3 is TGTGCCAGCCGGAGCGCTAGCGGAACAGATACGCAGTATTTT.

The V call is TRBV6-1, the J call TRBJ2-7; D not certain. Between the trimmed V and J ends, which lost 4 bases and 7 bases, there was a span of 11 bases. This CDR3 has 12 residues. The germline gives CDR1 MNHNS, CDR2 SASEGT. The chain's CDR3 is CASSGLQREQYV. DNA for the CDR3: TGTGCCAGCAGTGGACTCCAAAGGGAGCAGTACGTC.

CDR3 nucleotides: TGTGCCAGCAGCTTACGCTCGGCCTCCAATCAGCCCCAGCATTTT. Translated, it gives CASSLRSASNQPQHF. The rearrangement joins TRBV7-2 to TRBJ1-5; unclear D gene. This CDR3 is built from 15 residues. V was shortened by 2 bases and J by 3 bases, with 11 bases between the two germline ends. The V gene's germline CDR1 is SGHTA and CDR2 FQGNSA.

J is TRBJ1-2 and V is TRBV11-2; weak D call: TRBD1 (5 bases). Trimming removed 1 base at V and 1 base at J, with 13 bases between. Germline lookup yields CDR1 SGHAT and CDR2 FQNNGV. The CDR3 length is 16 residues. CDR3 DNA: TGTGCCAGCAGCTTAGTCGGGACCGACCTTAACTATGGCTACACCTTC. Translating it yields CASSLVGTDLNYGYTF.

V is TRBV5-6 and J is TRBJ1-1; possible D gene TRBD1, 6 bases. The CDR3 is 14 residues long. Trimming removed 4 bases at V and 0 bases at J, with 10 bases between. The germline gives CDR1 SGHDT, CDR2 YYEEEE. CDR3 DNA sequence: TGTGCCAGCAGCCGGACAGTCTTGAACACTGAAGCTTTCTTT. Amino acid sequence: CASSRTVLNTEAFF.

This chain connects TRBV30 to TRBJ2-3; 7 bases fit TRBD2. The V gene's germline CDR1 is GTSNPN and CDR2 SVGIG (reference sequence). V gave up 2 bases and J gave up 2 bases; unmatched junction bases: 4. This CDR3 region has 14 residues. CDR3 sequence (DNA): TGTGCCTGGAGTTCAGGGAGGGACACAGATACGCAGTATTTT. The encoded protein is CAWSSGRDTDTQYF.

This clone showed up just once. The chain couples TRBV18 to TRBJ2-1; weak D call: TRBD2 (5 bases). Looked up from germline, CDR1 is KGHSH and CDR2 is LQKENI. Trimming pared 8 bases from V and 5 bases from J, leaving 13 bases between. The CDR3 is 13 amino acids. The CDR3 DNA reads as TGTGCCAGCCCCTCTGGGGAGAACAATGAGCAGTTCTTC. Residues: CASPSGENNEQFF.